This TCR beta chain was documented in a study of blood T cell repertoires in COVID-19. About the research overall: COVID-19 samples collected from the United States, Italy and Spain covered acute and convalescent phases.

Participant-given clinical history determined each cohort assignment. Libraries were prepared by immunoSEQ multiplex PCR; TCRdb keeps only in-frame clonotypes and omits some of them. The sample contains 220,000 or so clones, about 90% of which appear only once. Germline CDR1 and CDR2: SGHKS and YYEKEE (reference sequence). Deletions cut 4 bases from V and 3 bases from J, with 8 bases between. This CDR3 is 13 amino acids long. This sequence joins TRBV5-5 and TRBJ1-5, with D perhaps matching TRBD1 (6 bases). Sequenced material: PBMCs or T cells enriched from blood (not recorded which). This clonotype was obtained from a woman in her forties or fifties with acute COVID-19. This chain's CDR3 is CASSGGFNQPQHF. CDR3 in DNA: TGTGCCAGCAGCGGGGGCTTCAATCAGCCCCAGCATTTT.